The 21 T cell receptor beta chains reported below all come from one sample, sequenced in a study of cytomegalovirus exposure and HLA in healthy donors. Produced via immunoSEQ multiplex PCR; TCRdb's table is partial and in-frame only. The data contain roughly 45,000 clones, around 94% of them singletons. Source material: PBMCs. Every receptor here comes from a woman aged 18-29 years in good health and CMV-seropositive.

The chain employs TRBV15 and TRBJ1-2; tentatively, D is TRBD1 (5 bases). Germline loops: CDR1 LNHNV, CDR2 YYDKDF (reference sequence). CDR3 length equals 16 residues. The germline V and J ends were trimmed by 3 bases and 2 bases, with 16 bases remaining between them. DNA for the CDR3: TGTGCCACCAGCAGGGAGCCTCTAGACAGCAACTATGGCTACACCTTC. This codes for CATSREPLDSNYGYTF.

V is TRBV30 and J is TRBJ2-3; D gene unclear. This CDR3 has 14 residues. With 1 base removed from V and 4 bases from J, the gap between germline ends came to 12 bases. Germline V gene lookup returns CDR1 GTSNPN and CDR2 SVGIG (reference sequence). CDR3: CAWSAEARSDTQYF. The CDR3 coding sequence is TGTGCCTGGAGTGCAGAGGCTCGGTCAGATACGCAGTATTTT.

V gene TRBV9 combines with J gene TRBJ2-1; no clear D gene. Trimming cost V 3 bases and J 7 bases, with 5 bases left between them. Germline values: CDR1 SGDLS, CDR2 YYNGEE. This CDR3 is built from 11 residues. The CDR3 DNA reads as TGTGCCAGCAGCGCCGGGAATGAGCAGTTCTTC. Translation gives CASSAGNEQFF.

The CDR3 sequence: CATSQGRGDTEAFF. The CDR3 bases are TGTGCCACCAGCCAGGGGCGTGGAGACACTGAAGCTTTCTTT. V and J are TRBV15 and TRBJ1-1, with D possibly matching TRBD1 (6 bases). CDR3 length: 14 residues. The V gene lost 5 bases and the J gene lost 3 bases, with 13 bases spanning the gap. Looked up from germline, CDR1 is LNHNV and CDR2 is YYDKDF (reference sequence).

The V call is TRBV29-1, the J call TRBJ1-5; 7 nucleotides agree with TRBD1. Germline-derived CDR1 and CDR2 are SQVTM and ANQGSEA. The length of the CDR3 is 13 residues. The J segment lost 1 base and the V segment lost 6 bases, leaving 3 bases of the junction unmatched. The CDR3 protein is CSVLQGSNQPQHF. The CDR3 coding sequence is TGCAGCGTCCTACAGGGGAGCAATCAGCCCCAGCATTTT.

CDR3 residues: CASRYRGKYEQYF. CDR3 coding DNA: TGTGCCAGCAGGTACAGGGGGAAGTACGAGCAGTACTTC. This chain joins TRBV2 and TRBJ2-7; TRBD1 matches 8 bases. The ends lost 6 bases at V and 4 bases at J; junction bases unmatched: 5. Germline CDR1 reads SNHLY; CDR2 reads FYNNEI. This CDR3 has 13 residues.

The chain uses TRBV10-3 and TRBJ1-2; maybe TRBD1 (5 bases). The ends were cut back, 8 bases at V and 6 bases at J, with 19 bases in the middle. The germline V gene encodes CDR1 ENHRY and CDR2 SYGVKD. The CDR3 contains 14 residues. The CDR3 DNA reads as TGTGCCATCGGCTTGGGGGGGACGAGCAATGGCTACACCTTC. Encoded protein: CAIGLGGTSNGYTF.

The V and J genes are TRBV5-5 and TRBJ1-1, with a tentative D call TRBD1 (5 bases). The ends were cut back, 7 bases at V and 1 base at J, with 11 bases in the middle. The CDR3 is made up of 13 amino acids. CDR1 and CDR2 (germline): SGHKS, YYEKEE (reference sequence). The CDR3, as DNA: TGTGCCAGCCGGGACTATCAGAACACTGAAGCTTTCTTT. Translation: CASRDYQNTEAFF. Supplemented by reference TRBV5-5 and TRBJ1-1, the full variable domain reads DAGVTQSPTHLIKTRGQQVTLRCSPISGHKSVSWYQQVLGQGPQFIFQYYEKEERGRGNFPDRFSARQFPNYSSELNVNALLLGDSALYLCASRDYQNTEAFFGQGTRLTVV.

The chain couples TRBV9 to TRBJ2-3; 7 positions match TRBD2. V was clipped by 0 bases and J by 4 bases; unmatched bases: 5. This CDR3 region has 15 residues. Germline CDR1 and CDR2: SGDLS and YYNGEE. Here the CDR3 DNA reads TGTGCCAGCAGCGTAGAAGCGGGAAGGTCAGATACGCAGTATTTT. It translates to CASSVEAGRSDTQYF.

This chain uses TRBV28 with TRBJ2-7; the match to TRBD1 covers 8 bases. From germline, CDR1 is MDHEN and CDR2 SYDVKM. V gave up 6 bases and J gave up 3 bases; unmatched junction bases: 10. There are 15 residues in the CDR3. The CDR3 DNA follows: TGTGCCAGCAGCCCCAGGGACAGGCGTTTCTACGAGCAGTACTTC. This gives the protein CASSPRDRRFYEQYF.

J is TRBJ2-2 and V is TRBV4-1, with 13 bases aligning to TRBD2. From germline, CDR1 is MGHRA and CDR2 YSYEKL. V lost 1 base to trimming and J lost 6 bases; unmatched junction nucleotides: 8. The CDR3 is 18 residues long. This CDR3 reads CASSQVGTSGDAAGELFF. Written as DNA, the CDR3 is TGCGCCAGCAGCCAAGTCGGGACTAGCGGGGACGCTGCCGGGGAGCTGTTTTTT.

The chain employs TRBV7-9 and TRBJ2-7; D gene ambiguous. V was trimmed by 1 base and J by 2 bases, leaving 9 bases between them. The CDR3 contains 14 residues. Germline V gene data show CDR1 as SEHNR and CDR2 as FQNEAQ (reference sequence). Written as DNA, the CDR3 is TGTGCCAGCAGCTTAGAAGGCGGCCCCTACGAGCAGTACTTC. It specifies CASSLEGGPYEQYF.

This chain uses TRBV28 with TRBJ2-7; D gene unclear. The V end lost 7 bases, the J end lost 1 base, and 11 bases lay between the germline ends. Germline CDR1 reads MDHEN; CDR2 reads SYDVKM. The CDR3 runs 13 residues. The CDR3 sequence is CASITLLSYEQYF. In nucleotides, the CDR3 is TGTGCCAGCATAACGCTTCTATCCTACGAGCAGTACTTC.

The gene calls are TRBV10-3 and TRBJ2-7; TRBD1 aligns across 7 bases. V dropped 6 bases and J dropped 2; count of bases not matched to a gene: 4. The CDR3 runs to 13 residues. Germline V gene lookup returns CDR1 ENHRY and CDR2 SYGVKD. CDR3 DNA sequence: TGTGCCATCAGCGACAGGGTTGCCTACGAGCAGTACTTC. Protein sequence: CAISDRVAYEQYF.

This rearrangement joins TRBV18 to TRBJ1-5; D uncertain. Germline assignment: CDR1 KGHSH and CDR2 LQKENI. The CDR3 covers 13 residues. Trimming took off 6 bases at V and 4 bases at J, with 10 bases between the two ends. The CDR3 bases are TGTGCCAGCTCCCCCGGGGTTAATCAGCCCCAGCATTTT. Protein: CASSPGVNQPQHF.

This sequence joins TRBV4-3 and TRBJ2-7; TRBD1 aligns across 7 bases. Germline V CDR1 and CDR2: LGHNA, YSLEER. This CDR3 spans 17 amino acids. J gave up 0 bases and V 4 bases, and 12 bases lay outside the gene matches. CDR3 protein: CASSPSLGRGSSYEQYF. The CDR3 DNA is TGCGCCAGCAGCCCTTCCTTGGGCAGGGGGAGCTCCTACGAGCAGTACTTC.

The chain is built from TRBV6-6 and TRBJ1-2; D uncertain. This CDR3 contains 14 residues. Trimming left V 0 bases short and J 4 bases short, with 9 bases between. CDR1 and CDR2 (germline): MNHNY, SVGAGI (reference sequence). The CDR3 bases are TGTGCCAGCAGTTACTCTTTCGATAGCTATGGCTACACCTTC. Amino acid sequence: CASSYSFDSYGYTF.

The chain combines TRBV10-3 with TRBJ2-2; 8 bases map to TRBD1. The CDR3 contains 17 residues. The J segment lost 3 bases and the V segment lost 6 bases, leaving 12 bases of the junction unmatched. The germline CDR1 and CDR2 sequences are ENHRY and SYGVKD. The CDR3 DNA follows: TGTGCCATCAGGGGAGGACCAGGGGGCGCGGACACCGGGGAGCTGTTTTTT. Protein: CAIRGGPGGADTGELFF.

The chain employs TRBV5-1 and TRBJ1-5; 7 bases agree with TRBD1. CDR1 SGHRS and CDR2 YFSETQ come from the germline V gene. The CDR3 has 15 amino acids. V shed 4 bases and J 3 bases; nucleotides not matched to a gene: 7. CDR3: CASSVGTAPNQPQHF. Written as DNA, the CDR3 is TGCGCCAGCAGCGTCGGGACAGCCCCCAATCAGCCCCAGCATTTT.

V gene TRBV6-6 combines with J gene TRBJ1-3; D call uncertain. Germline V CDR1 and CDR2: MNHNY, SVGAGI (reference sequence). The CDR3 loop spans 14 amino acids. With 4 bases removed from V and 0 bases from J, the gap between germline ends came to 7 bases. CDR3 nucleotide sequence: TGTGCCAGCAGTTCCCCTTCCTCTGGAAACACCATATATTTT. It is translated as CASSSPSSGNTIYF.

The gene calls are TRBV9 and TRBJ2-7, with 7 bases identical to TRBD2. Unmatched junction bases numbered 8, after V lost 7 bases and J lost 1 base. The CDR3 consists of 14 residues. Germline V gene data show CDR1 as SGDLS and CDR2 as YYNGEE. CDR3 sequence: CASARERQSYEQYF. For the CDR3, the DNA is TGTGCCAGCGCGCGGGAGCGTCAGTCCTACGAGCAGTACTTC.